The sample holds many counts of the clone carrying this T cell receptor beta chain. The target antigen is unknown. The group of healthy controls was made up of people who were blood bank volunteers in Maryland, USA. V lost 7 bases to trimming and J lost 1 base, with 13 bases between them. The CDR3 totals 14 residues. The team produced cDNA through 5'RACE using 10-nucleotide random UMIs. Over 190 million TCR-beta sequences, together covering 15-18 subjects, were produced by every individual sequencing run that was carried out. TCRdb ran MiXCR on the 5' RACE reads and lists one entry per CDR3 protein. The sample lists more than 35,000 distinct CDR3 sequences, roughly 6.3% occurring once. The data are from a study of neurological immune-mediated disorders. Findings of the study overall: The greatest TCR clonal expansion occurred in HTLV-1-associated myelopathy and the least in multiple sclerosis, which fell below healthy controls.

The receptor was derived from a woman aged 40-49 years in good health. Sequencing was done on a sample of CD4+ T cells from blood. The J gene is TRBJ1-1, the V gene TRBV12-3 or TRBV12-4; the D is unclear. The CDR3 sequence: CASIKGAGNTEAFF. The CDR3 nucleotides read TGTGCCAGCATAAAGGGAGCCGGGAACACTGAAGCTTTCTTT.